This T cell receptor (beta chain) was identified during a study of regulatory T cells in long-lasting Graves disease. Time point defined: newly diagnosed GD, antithyroid drugs for less than 3 months. From RNA extracted from PBMCs, the TCR library was made. This clonotype has ten or more counts. Arm-PCR of CDR3 regions and iRepertoire HTBI primers were the basis on which TCR beta libraries were built. MiXCR, applied by TCRdb to the multiplex PCR reads, yields one record per CDR3 protein. In the table there are some 400,000 distinct CDR3 sequences, 15% of which are singletons. There are 14 residues in the CDR3. Deletions cut 4 bases from V and 8 bases from J, with 17 bases between. The V gene's germline CDR1 is WSHSY and CDR2 SAAADI. The sample was also reused in another study, on T cells in Graves' hyperthyroidism and ophthalmopathy.

This TCR derives from a young woman with Graves disease. The chain carries TRBV10-2 and TRBJ1-1; D is uncertain. Source: peripheral blood mononuclear cells (PBMCs), taken at new diagnosis, from a patient treated with antithyroid drugs. The CDR3 here is CASSGPLGKKEAFF. In DNA form, the CDR3 reads TGCGCCAGCAGTGGCCCTCTGGGCAAGAAGGAAGCTTTCTTT.